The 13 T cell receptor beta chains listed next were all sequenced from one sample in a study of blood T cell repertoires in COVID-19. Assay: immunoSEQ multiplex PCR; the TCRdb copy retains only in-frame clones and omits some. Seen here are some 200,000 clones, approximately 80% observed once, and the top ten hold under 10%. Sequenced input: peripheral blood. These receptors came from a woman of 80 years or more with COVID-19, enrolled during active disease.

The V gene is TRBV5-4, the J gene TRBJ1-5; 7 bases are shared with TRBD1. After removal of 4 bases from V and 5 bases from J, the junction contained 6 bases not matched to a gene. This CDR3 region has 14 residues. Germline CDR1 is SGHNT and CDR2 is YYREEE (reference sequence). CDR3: CASSMNRGDQPQHF. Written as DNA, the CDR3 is TGTGCCAGCAGCATGAACAGGGGTGATCAGCCCCAGCATTTT.

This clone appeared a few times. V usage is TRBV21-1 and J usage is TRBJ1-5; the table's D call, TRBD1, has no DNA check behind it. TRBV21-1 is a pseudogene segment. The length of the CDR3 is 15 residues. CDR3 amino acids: CASSKYRGPSQPQHF. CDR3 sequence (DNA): TGTGCCAGCAGCAAATACAGGGGGCCGAGTCAGCCCCAGCATTTT.

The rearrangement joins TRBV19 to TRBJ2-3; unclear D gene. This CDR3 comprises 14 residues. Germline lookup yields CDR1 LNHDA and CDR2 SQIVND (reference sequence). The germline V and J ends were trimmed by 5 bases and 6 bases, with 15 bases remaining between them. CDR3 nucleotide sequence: TGTGCCAGTAGTGTATTAGCTGGAAGGGATACGCAGTATTTT. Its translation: CASSVLAGRDTQYF.

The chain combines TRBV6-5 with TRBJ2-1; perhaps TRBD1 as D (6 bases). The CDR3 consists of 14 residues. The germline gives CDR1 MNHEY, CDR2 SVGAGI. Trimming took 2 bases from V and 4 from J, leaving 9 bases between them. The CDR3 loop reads CASSYRTEYNEQFF. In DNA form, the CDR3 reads TGTGCCAGCAGTTACCGGACAGAGTACAATGAGCAGTTCTTC.

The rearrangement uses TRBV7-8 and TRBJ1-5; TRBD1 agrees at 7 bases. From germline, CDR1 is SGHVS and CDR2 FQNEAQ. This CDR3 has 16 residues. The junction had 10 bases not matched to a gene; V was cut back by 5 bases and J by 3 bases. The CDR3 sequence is CASSQGDSRINQPQHF. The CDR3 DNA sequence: TGTGCCAGCAGCCAGGGGGACAGCCGGATCAATCAGCCCCAGCATTTT.

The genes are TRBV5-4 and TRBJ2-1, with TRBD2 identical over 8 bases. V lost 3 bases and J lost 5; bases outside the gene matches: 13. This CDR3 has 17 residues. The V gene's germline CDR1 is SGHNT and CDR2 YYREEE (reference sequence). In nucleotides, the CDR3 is TGTGCCAGCAGCTCTTTCACCGGGACTAGGGTCCACAATGAGCAGTTCTTC. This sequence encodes CASSSFTGTRVHNEQFF.

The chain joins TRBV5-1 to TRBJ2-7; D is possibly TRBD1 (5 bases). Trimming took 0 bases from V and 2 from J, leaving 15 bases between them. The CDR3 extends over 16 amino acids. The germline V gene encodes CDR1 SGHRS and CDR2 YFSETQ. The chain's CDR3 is CASSLGAERRAYEQYF. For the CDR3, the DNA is TGCGCCAGCAGCTTGGGCGCGGAGCGCAGGGCCTACGAGCAGTACTTC. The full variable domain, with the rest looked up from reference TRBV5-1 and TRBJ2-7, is KAGVTQTPRYLIKTRGQQVTLSCSPISGHRSVSWYQQTPGQGLQFLFEYFSETQRNKGNFPGRFSGRQFSNSRSEMNVSTLELGDSALYLCASSLGAERRAYEQYFGPGTRLTVT.

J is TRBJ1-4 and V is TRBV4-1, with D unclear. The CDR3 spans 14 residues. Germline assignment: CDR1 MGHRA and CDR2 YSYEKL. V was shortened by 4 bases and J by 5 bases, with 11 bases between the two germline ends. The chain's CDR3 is CASSRLLGNEKLFF. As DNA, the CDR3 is TGCGCCAGCAGCCGGTTGCTCGGGAATGAAAAACTGTTTTTT.

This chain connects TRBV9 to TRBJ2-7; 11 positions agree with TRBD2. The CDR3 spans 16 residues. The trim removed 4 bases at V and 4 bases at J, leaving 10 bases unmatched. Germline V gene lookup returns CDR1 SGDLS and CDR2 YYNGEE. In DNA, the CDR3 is TGTGCCAGCAGCATCTCTAGCGGGAGGTCCGTTTACGAGCAGTACTTC. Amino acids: CASSISSGRSVYEQYF. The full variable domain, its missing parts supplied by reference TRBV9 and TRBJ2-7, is DSGVTQTPKHLITATGQRVTLRCSPRSGDLSVYWYQQSLDQGLQFLIQYYNGEERAKGNILERFSAQQFPDLHSELNLSSLELGDSALYFCASSISSGRSVYEQYFGPGTRLTVT.

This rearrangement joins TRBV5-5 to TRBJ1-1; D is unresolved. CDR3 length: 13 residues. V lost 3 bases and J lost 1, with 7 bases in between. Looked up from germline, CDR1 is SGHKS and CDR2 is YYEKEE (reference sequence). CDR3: CASSWETNTEAFF. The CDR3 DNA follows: TGTGCCAGCAGCTGGGAGACGAACACTGAAGCTTTCTTT.

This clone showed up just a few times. Here the CDR3 DNA reads TGTGCCAGCCTCCCGGACTCGGCTCGGGGACAGCCCCAGCATTTT. Protein product: CASLPDSARGQPQHF. The gene calls are TRBV19 and TRBJ1-5; unclear D gene. Germline V gives CDR1 LNHDA, CDR2 SQIVND (reference sequence). This CDR3 region has 15 residues. Trimming took off 9 bases at V and 7 bases at J, with 22 bases between the two ends.

CDR3 region: CSASDFPYEQYF. Written as DNA, the CDR3 is TGCAGTGCCAGTGACTTCCCCTACGAGCAGTACTTC. The chain uses TRBV20-1 and TRBJ2-7; D gene uncertain. The germline V gene encodes CDR1 DFQATT and CDR2 SNEGSKA (reference sequence). Trimming shortened V by 6 bases and J by 2 bases, and 11 bases separated the two germline ends. The CDR3 runs 12 residues.

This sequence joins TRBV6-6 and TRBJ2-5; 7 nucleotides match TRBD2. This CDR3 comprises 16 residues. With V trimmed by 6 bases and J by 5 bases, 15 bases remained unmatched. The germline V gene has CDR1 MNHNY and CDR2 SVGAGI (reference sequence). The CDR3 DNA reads TGTGCCAGCAGCGATTCCGGGGGGACGCGGTGGGAGACCCAGTACTTC. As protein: CASSDSGGTRWETQYF.